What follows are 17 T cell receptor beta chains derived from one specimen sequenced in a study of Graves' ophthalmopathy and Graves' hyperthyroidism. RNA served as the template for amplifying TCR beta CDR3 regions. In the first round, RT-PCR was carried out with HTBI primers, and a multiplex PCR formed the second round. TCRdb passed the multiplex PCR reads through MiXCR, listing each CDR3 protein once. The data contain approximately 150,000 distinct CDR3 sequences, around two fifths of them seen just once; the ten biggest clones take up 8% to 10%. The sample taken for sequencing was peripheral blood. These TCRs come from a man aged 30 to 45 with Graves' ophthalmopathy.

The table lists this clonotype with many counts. The CDR3 protein is CASSQDPGREQYF. CDR3 sequence (DNA): TGCGCCAGCAGCCAAGACCCTGGGAGGGAGCAGTACTTC. V usage is TRBV4-1 and J usage is TRBJ2-7, with D perhaps TRBD2 (6 bases). The CDR3 sequence is 13 residues long. CDR1 is MGHRA and CDR2 is YSYEKL in the germline V gene. The V gene lost 0 bases and the J gene lost 7 bases, with 10 bases spanning the gap.

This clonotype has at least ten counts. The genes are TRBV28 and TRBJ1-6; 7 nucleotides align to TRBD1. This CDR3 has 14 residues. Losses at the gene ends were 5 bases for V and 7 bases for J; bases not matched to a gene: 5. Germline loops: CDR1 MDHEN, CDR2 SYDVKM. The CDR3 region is CASSRDRDNSPLHF. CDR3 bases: TGTGCCAGCAGTCGAGACAGGGACAATTCACCCCTCCACTTT.

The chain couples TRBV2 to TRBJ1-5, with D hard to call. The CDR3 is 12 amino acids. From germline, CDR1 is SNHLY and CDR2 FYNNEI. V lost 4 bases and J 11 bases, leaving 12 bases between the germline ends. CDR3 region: CASSVKAKTQHF. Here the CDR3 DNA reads TGTGCCAGCAGTGTGAAGGCAAAGACCCAGCATTTT.

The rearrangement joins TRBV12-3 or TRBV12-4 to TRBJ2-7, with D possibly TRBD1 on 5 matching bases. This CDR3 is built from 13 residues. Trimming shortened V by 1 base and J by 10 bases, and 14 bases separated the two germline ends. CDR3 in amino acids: CASSLGDSRDQYF. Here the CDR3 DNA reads TGTGCCAGCAGTTTAGGAGACAGTCGCGATCAGTACTTC.

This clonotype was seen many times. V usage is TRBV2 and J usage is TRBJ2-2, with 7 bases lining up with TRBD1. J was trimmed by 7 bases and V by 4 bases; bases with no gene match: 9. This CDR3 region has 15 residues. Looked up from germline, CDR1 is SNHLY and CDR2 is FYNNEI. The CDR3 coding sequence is TGTGCCAGCAGTGGACAGGGATGGTACGGCGGGGAGCTGTTTTTT. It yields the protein CASSGQGWYGGELFF.

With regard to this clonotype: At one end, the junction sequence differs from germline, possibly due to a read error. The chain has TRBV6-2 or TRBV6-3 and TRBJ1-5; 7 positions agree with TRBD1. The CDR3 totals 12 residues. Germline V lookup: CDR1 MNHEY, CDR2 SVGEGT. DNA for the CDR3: TGTGCCAGCGGACAGGAAAATCAGGCCCAGCATTTT. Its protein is CASGQENQAQHF.

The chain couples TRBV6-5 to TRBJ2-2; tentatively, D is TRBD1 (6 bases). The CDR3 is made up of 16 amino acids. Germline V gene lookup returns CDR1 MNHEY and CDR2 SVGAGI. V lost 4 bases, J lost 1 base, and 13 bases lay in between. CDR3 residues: CASSFERGRNTGELFF. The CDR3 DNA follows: TGTGCCAGCAGTTTTGAAAGGGGGAGGAACACCGGGGAGCTGTTTTTT.

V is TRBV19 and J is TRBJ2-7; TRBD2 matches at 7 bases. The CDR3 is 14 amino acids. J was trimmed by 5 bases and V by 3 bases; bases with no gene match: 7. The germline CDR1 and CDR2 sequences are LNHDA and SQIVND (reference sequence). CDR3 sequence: CASSMVGGSHEQYF. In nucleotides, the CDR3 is TGTGCCAGTAGTATGGTAGGCGGGAGTCACGAGCAGTACTTC.

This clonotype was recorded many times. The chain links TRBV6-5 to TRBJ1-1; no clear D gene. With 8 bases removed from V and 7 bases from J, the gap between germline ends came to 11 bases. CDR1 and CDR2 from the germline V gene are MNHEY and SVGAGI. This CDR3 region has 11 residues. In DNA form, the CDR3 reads TGTGCCAGCTCGGCAGGCCGTGAAGCTTTCTTT. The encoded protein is CASSAGREAFF.

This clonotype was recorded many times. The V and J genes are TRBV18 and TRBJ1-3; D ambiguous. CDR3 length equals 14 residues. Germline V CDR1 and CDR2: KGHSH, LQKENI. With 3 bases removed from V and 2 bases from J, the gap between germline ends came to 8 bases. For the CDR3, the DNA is TGTGCCAGCTCACCGGCCAGCGCTGGAAACACCATATATTTT. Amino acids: CASSPASAGNTIYF.

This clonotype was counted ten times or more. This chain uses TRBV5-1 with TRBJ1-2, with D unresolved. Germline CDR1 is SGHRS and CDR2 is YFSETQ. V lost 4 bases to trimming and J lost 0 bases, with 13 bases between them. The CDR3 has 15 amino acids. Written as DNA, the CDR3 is TGCGCCAGCAGCCTAGCTCCCGGTTCTAACTATGGCTACACCTTC. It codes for CASSLAPGSNYGYTF.

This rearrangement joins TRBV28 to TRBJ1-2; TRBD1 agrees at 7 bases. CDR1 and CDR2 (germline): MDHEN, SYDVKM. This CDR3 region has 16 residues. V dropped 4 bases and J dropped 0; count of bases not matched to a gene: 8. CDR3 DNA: TGTGCCAGCAGTTACCCCACCGACAGGGCTAACTATGGCTACACCTTC. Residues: CASSYPTDRANYGYTF.

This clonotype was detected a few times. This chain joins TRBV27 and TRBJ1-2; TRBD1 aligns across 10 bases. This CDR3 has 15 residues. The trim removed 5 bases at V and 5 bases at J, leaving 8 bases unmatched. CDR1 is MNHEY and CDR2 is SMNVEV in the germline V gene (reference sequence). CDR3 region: CASSPRTGGGYGYTF. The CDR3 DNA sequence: TGTGCCAGCAGTCCACGGACAGGGGGAGGATATGGCTACACCTTC.

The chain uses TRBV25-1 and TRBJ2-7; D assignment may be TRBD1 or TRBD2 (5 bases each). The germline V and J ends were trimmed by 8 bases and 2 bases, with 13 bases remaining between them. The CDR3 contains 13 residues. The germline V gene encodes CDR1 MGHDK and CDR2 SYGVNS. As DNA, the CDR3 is TGTGCCAGCGGGGACGATTTCACCTACGAGCAGTACTTC. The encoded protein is CASGDDFTYEQYF.

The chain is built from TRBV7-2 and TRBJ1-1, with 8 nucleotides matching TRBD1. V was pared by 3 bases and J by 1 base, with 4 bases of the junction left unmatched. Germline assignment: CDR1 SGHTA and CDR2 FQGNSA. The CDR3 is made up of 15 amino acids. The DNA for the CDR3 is TGTGCCAGCAGCTTGGCGGGACAGGCGAACACTGAAGCTTTCTTT. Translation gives CASSLAGQANTEAFF.

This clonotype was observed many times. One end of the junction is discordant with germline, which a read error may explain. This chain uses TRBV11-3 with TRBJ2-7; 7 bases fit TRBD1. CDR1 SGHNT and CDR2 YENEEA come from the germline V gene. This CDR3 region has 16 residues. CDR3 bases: TGTGCCAGCAGCCCCTGGAGAGGGACAGAGACCTACGGGCAGTACTTC. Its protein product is CASSPWRGTETYGQYF.

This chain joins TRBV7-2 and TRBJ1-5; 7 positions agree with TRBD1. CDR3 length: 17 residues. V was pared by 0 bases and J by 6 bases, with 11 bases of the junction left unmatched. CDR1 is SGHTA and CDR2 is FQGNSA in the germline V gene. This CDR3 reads CASSLAVLRGRSQPQHF. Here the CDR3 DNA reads TGTGCCAGCAGCTTAGCGGTATTAAGGGGGCGAAGTCAGCCCCAGCATTTT.